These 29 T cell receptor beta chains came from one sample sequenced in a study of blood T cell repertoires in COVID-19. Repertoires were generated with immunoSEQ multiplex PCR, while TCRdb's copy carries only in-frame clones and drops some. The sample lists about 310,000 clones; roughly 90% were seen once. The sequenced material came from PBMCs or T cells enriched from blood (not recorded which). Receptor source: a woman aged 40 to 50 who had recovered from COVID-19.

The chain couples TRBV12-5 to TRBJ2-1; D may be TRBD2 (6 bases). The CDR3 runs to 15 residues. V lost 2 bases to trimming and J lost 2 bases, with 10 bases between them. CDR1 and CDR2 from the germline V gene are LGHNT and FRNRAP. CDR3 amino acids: CASGLNSGPYNEQFF. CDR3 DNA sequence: TGTGCTAGTGGTTTGAATAGCGGTCCCTACAATGAGCAGTTCTTC.

The CDR3 here is CASSPLRGTDTQYF. CDR3 coding DNA: TGTGCCAGCTCACCATTACGGGGCACAGATACGCAGTATTTT. The rearrangement joins TRBV18 to TRBJ2-3; D remains unclear. Deletions cut 2 bases from V and 1 base from J, with 7 bases between. The CDR3 has 14 amino acids. Germline lookup yields CDR1 KGHSH and CDR2 LQKENI.

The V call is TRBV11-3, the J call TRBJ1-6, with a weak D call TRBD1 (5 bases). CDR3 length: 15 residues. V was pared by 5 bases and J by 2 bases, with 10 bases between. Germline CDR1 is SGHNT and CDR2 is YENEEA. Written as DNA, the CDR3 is TGTGCCAGCAGCCCAAGGGGTACCTATAATTCACCCCTCCACTTT. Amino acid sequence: CASSPRGTYNSPLHF.

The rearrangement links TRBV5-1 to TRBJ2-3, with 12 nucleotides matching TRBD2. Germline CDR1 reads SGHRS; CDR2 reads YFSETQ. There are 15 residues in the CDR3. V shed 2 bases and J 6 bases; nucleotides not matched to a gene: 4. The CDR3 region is CASSLLAGGADTQYF. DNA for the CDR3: TGCGCCAGCAGCTTACTAGCGGGAGGCGCCGATACGCAGTATTTT.

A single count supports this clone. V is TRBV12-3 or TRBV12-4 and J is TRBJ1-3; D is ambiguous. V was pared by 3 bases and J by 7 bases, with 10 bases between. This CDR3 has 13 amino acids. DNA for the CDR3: TGTGCCAGCAGTTTGAGGCGATGGAACACCATATATTTT. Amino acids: CASSLRRWNTIYF.

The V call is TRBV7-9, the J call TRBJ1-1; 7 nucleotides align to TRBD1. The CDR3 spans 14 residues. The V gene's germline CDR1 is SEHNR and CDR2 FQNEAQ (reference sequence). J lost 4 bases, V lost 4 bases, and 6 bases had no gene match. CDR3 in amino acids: CASSYRGLGTEAFF. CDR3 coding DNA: TGTGCCAGCAGCTACAGGGGTTTGGGCACTGAAGCTTTCTTT.

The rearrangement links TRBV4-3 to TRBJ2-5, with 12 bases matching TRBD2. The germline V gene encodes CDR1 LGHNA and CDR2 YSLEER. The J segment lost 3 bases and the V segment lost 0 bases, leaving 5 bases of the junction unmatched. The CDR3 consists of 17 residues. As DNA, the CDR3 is TGCGCCAGCAGCCAAGATCGGCTAGCGGGGGGGAAAGAGACCCAGTACTTC. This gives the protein CASSQDRLAGGKETQYF.

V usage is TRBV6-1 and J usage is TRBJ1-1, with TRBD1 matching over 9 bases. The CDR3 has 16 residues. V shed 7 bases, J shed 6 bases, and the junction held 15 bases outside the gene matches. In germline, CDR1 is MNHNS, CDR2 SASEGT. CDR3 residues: CASTKAPGTGLPEAFF. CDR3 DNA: TGTGCCAGCACTAAAGCGCCAGGGACAGGGCTCCCTGAAGCTTTCTTT.

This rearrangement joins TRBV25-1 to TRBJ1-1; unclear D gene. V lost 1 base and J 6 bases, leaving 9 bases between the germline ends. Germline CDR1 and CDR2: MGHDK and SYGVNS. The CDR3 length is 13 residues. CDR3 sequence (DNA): TGTGCCAGCAGTGAATCTATACGGTCTGAAGCTTTCTTT. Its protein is CASSESIRSEAFF.

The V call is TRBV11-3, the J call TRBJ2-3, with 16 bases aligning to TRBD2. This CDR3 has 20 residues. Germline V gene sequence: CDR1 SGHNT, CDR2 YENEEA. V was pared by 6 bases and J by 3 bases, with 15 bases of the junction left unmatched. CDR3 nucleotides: TGTGCCAGCAGTTTTCCGGGACTAGCGGGAGGGCCGGGAAGGACAGATACGCAGTATTTT. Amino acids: CASSFPGLAGGPGRTDTQYF.

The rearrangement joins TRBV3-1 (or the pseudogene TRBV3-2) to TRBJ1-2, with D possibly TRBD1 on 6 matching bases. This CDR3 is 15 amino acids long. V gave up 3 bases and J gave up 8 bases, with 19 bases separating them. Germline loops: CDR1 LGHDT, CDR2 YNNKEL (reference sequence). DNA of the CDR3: TGTGCCAGCAGCCAGGATGTGACAGGACTGGGAGGCTACACCTTC. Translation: CASSQDVTGLGGYTF.

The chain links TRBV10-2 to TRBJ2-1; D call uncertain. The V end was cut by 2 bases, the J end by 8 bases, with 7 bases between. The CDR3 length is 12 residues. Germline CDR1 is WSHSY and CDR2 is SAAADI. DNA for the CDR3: TGCGCCAGCAGTGAGCCCCGAGATGAGCAGTTCTTC. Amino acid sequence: CASSEPRDEQFF.

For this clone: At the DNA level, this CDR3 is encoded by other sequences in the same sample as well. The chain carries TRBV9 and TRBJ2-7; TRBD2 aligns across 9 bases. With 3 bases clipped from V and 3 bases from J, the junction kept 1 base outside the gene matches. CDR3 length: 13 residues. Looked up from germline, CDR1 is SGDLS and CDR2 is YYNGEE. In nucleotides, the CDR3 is TGTGCCAGCAGCGGTAGCGGGGGCTACGAGCAGTACTTC. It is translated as CASSGSGGYEQYF.

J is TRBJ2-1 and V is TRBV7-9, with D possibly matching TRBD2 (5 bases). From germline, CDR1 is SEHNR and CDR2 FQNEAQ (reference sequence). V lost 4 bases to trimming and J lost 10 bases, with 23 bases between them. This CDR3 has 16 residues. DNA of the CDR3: TGTGCCAGCAGCTCCCCCAGCGGAATAGACAATGGGGAGCAGTTCTTC. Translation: CASSSPSGIDNGEQFF.

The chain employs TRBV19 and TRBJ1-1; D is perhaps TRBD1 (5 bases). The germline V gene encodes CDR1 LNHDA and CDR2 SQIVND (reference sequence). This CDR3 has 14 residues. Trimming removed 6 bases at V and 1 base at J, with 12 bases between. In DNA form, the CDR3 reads TGTGCCAGTAGCATCAGGGCTGGGAACACTGAAGCTTTCTTT. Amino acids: CASSIRAGNTEAFF.

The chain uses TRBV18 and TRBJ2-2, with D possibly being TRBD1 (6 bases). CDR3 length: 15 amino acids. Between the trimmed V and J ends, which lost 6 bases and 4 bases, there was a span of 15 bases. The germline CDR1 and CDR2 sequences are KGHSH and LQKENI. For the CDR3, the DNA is TGTGCCAGCTCCAGCGGACAGCCTACCACCGGGGAGCTGTTTTTT. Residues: CASSSGQPTTGELFF.

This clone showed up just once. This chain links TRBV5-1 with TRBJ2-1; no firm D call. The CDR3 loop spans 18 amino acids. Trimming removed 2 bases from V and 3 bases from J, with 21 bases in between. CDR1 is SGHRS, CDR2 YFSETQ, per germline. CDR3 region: CASSFSGSSITDYNEQFF. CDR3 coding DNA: TGCGCCAGCAGCTTCTCGGGTAGCTCCATAACCGACTACAATGAGCAGTTCTTC.

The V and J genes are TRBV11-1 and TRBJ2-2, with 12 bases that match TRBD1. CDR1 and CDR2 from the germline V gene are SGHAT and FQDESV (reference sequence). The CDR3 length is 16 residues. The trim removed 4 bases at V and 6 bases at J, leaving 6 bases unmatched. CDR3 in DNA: TGTGCCAGCAGCTCAAGGGACAGGGGGCTTGCCGGGGAGCTGTTTTTT. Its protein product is CASSSRDRGLAGELFF.

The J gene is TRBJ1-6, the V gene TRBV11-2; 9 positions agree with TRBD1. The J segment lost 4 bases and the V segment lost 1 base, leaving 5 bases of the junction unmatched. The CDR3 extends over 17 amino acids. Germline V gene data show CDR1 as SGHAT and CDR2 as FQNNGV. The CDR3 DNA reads TGTGCCAGCAGCTTAGGCGGGACAGGGAGATATAATTCACCCCTCCACTTT. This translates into CASSLGGTGRYNSPLHF.

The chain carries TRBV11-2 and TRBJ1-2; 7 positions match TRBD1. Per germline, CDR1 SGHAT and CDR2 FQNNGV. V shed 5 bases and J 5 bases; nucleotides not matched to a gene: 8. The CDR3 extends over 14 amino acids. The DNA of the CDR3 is TGTGCCAGCAGCCTTACCGGGACAGTTTATGGCTACACCTTC. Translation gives CASSLTGTVYGYTF.

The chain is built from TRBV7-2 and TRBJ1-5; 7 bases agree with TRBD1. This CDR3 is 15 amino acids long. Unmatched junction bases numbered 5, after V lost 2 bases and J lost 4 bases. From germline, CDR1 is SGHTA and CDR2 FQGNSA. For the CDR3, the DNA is TGTGCCAGCAGCTTACAGCGACAGGGAAATCAGCCCCAGCATTTT. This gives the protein CASSLQRQGNQPQHF.

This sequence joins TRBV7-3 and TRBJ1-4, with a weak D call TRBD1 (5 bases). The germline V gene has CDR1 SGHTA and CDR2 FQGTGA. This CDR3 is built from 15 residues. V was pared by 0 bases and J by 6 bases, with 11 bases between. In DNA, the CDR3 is TGTGCCAGCAGCTTAACGACAAGGACACATGAAAAACTGTTTTTT. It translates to CASSLTTRTHEKLFF.

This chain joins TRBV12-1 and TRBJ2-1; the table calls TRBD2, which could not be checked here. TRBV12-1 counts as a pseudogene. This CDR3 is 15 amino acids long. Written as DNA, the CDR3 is TGTGCCAGCAGCTCCCAGCGATGCGGGATCAATGAGCAGTTCTTC. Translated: CASSSQRCGINEQFF.

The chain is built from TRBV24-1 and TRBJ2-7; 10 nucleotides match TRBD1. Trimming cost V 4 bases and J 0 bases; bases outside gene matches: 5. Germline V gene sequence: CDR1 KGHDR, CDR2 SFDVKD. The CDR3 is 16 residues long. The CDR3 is CATSETGQGSSYEQYF. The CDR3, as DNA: TGTGCCACCAGTGAAACGGGACAGGGGAGCTCCTACGAGCAGTACTTC.

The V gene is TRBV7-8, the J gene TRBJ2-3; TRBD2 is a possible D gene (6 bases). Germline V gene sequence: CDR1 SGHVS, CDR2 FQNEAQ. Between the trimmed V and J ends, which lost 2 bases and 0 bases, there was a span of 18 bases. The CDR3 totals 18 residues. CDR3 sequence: CASSLWIRASVSTDTQYF. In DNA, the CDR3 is TGTGCCAGCAGCTTATGGATTAGGGCTAGCGTTAGCACAGATACGCAGTATTTT.

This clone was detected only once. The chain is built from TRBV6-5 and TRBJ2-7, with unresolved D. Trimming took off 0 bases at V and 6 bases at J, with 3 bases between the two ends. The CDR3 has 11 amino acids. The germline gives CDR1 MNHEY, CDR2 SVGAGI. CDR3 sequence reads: CASSYSAEQYF. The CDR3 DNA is TGTGCCAGCAGTTACTCGGCCGAGCAGTACTTC.

DNA for the CDR3: TGTGCCACCAGTCAGGGGGCGGTGGCTGGGGCCAACGTCCTGACTTTC. The encoded protein is CATSQGAVAGANVLTF. The chain recombines TRBV24-1 with TRBJ2-6; TRBD1 aligns across 8 bases. The CDR3 is 16 residues long. CDR1 is KGHDR and CDR2 is SFDVKD in the germline V gene. V was pared by 6 bases and J by 2 bases, with 5 bases of the junction left unmatched.

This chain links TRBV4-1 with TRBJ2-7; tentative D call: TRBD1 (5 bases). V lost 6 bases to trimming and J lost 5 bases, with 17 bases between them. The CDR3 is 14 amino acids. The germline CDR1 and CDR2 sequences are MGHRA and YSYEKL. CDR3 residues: CASSHSQGYDEQYF. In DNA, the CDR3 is TGCGCCAGCAGTCACTCCCAGGGCTATGACGAGCAGTACTTC.

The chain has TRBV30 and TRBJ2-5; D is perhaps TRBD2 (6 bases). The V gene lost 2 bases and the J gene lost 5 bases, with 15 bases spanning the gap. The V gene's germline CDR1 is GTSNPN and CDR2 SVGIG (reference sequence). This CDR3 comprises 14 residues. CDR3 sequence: CAWSSDSGWETQYF. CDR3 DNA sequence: TGTGCCTGGAGTTCCGATAGCGGCTGGGAGACCCAGTACTTC.